This TCR beta chain was retrieved from a study of shared clonotypes between healthy human individuals. To note about this clone: Its target is unknown.

Per the original methods: Junction-only immunoSEQ sequences carried no quality scores, so filtering differed. TCRdb's copy holds only in-frame clones and misses some; the assay was immunoSEQ multiplex PCR. V and J calls and clone size follow that table, whereas D and trimming were derived from the DNA. Of millions of clones in the sample, 85% to 95% are singletons; the top ten hold 0.13%. Overall study findings and caveats: The study drew on few donors, limiting represented genetic and exposure-history diversity. Sharing across a few donors was seen in 4% to 6.5% of naive CD4 clonotypes.

Germline CDR1 SGDLS, CDR2 YYNGEE. V was pared by 3 bases and J by 5 bases, with 10 bases of the junction left unmatched. The CDR3 length is 16 residues. This sequence originates from a man between 18 and 29 years old in good health. This chain uses TRBV9 with TRBJ2-2; 7 positions agree with TRBD2. The sequenced sample was naive CD4+ T cells sorted from blood. The sample's subset: CD45RA+ positively selected. As DNA, the CDR3 is TGTGCCAGCAGCGATGGCGGGAGAACTTTGACCGGGGAGCTGTTTTTT. Protein product: CASSDGGRTLTGELFF.